One sample yielded the 19 T cell receptor beta chains listed below, sequenced in a study of blood T cell repertoires in COVID-19. Libraries were prepared by immunoSEQ multiplex PCR; TCRdb keeps only in-frame clonotypes and omits some of them. The repertoire holds roughly 86,000 clones, with 84% as singletons. Sequencing input: peripheral blood. The receptors originated from a man between 60 and 75 years old with acute or convalescent COVID-19.

In this sample, this clone turned up a few times. The chain has TRBV7-8 and TRBJ2-7; D perhaps matches TRBD1 (6 bases). CDR1 and CDR2 from the germline V gene are SGHVS and FQNEAQ. CDR3 length: 12 amino acids. Deletions cut 3 bases from V and 4 bases from J, with 7 bases between. CDR3: CASSFQGYEQYF. The DNA for the CDR3 is TGTGCCAGCAGCTTCCAGGGGTACGAGCAGTACTTC.

This chain connects TRBV2 to TRBJ1-5; 9 positions agree with TRBD1. This CDR3 spans 18 amino acids. Germline V gene data show CDR1 as SNHLY and CDR2 as FYNNEI. After removal of 7 bases from V and 1 base from J, the junction contained 14 bases not matched to a gene. CDR3 sequence reads: CASTSLGRGTGSNQPQHF. The CDR3 DNA reads as TGTGCCAGCACCTCACTAGGGAGGGGGACAGGGAGCAATCAGCCCCAGCATTTT.

The chain couples TRBV19 to TRBJ1-1; 8 positions agree with TRBD1. Germline V lookup: CDR1 LNHDA, CDR2 SQIVND (reference sequence). Trimming took 5 bases from V and 2 from J; bases not matched to a gene: 4. The CDR3 contains 14 residues. DNA for the CDR3: TGTGCCAGTAGTTCCTCAGGGGGCAACACTGAAGCTTTCTTT. This gives the protein CASSSSGGNTEAFF.

CDR3 nucleotides: TGTGCCAGCAGCTCTACTCGGGTTAGCAATCAGCCCCAGCATTTT. As protein: CASSSTRVSNQPQHF. J is TRBJ1-5 and V is TRBV5-6; D is uncertain. Germline CDR1 is SGHDT and CDR2 is YYEEEE. V lost 3 bases and J 0 bases, leaving 10 bases between the germline ends. The CDR3 is 15 residues long.

The chain recombines TRBV19 with TRBJ2-7; TRBD1 agrees at 8 bases. The CDR3 covers 15 residues. Per the germline V gene, CDR1 is LNHDA and CDR2 is SQIVND (reference sequence). V dropped 5 bases and J dropped 3; count of bases not matched to a gene: 9. The CDR3 reads CASSDRQGMDYEQYF. The CDR3 DNA is TGTGCCAGTAGTGACCGACAGGGGATGGACTACGAGCAGTACTTC. The full variable domain, its missing parts supplied by reference TRBV19 and TRBJ2-7, is DGGITQSPKYLFRKEGQNVTLSCEQNLNHDAMYWYRQDPGQGLRLIYYSQIVNDFQKGDIAEGYSVSREKKESFPLTVTSAQKNPTAFYLCASSDRQGMDYEQYFGPGTRLTVT.

V and J are TRBV6-2 or TRBV6-3 and TRBJ1-6, with 7 bases matching TRBD1. Germline loops: CDR1 MNHEY, CDR2 SVGEGT. The CDR3 is made up of 15 amino acids. Unmatched junction bases numbered 9, after V lost 6 bases and J lost 7 bases. Here the CDR3 reads CASSPDRDQNSPLHF. CDR3 nucleotide sequence: TGTGCCAGCAGCCCTGACAGGGACCAAAATTCACCCCTCCACTTT.

CDR3 sequence reads: CASSFGVNTGELFF. The CDR3 coding sequence is TGTGCCAGCAGTTTCGGGGTGAACACCGGGGAGCTGTTTTTT. J is TRBJ2-2 and V is TRBV27, with a possible D match to TRBD2 (5 bases). The V gene's germline CDR1 is MNHEY and CDR2 SMNVEV (reference sequence). V was trimmed by 3 bases and J by 1 base, leaving 6 bases between them. The CDR3 spans 14 residues.

The gene calls are TRBV9 and TRBJ2-1, with 8 bases identical to TRBD2. CDR1 is SGDLS, CDR2 YYNGEE, per germline. CDR3 length: 15 amino acids. Germline trimming cut 4 bases from V and 7 bases from J; bases unmatched to any gene: 10. The CDR3 loop reads CASSPSGGDWNEQFF. Written as DNA, the CDR3 is TGTGCCAGCAGCCCGAGCGGGGGCGACTGGAATGAGCAGTTCTTC.

V is TRBV2 and J is TRBJ1-2, with 12 bases identical to TRBD1. The J segment lost 7 bases and the V segment lost 8 bases, leaving 5 bases of the junction unmatched. The germline V gene encodes CDR1 SNHLY and CDR2 FYNNEI. The CDR3 extends over 13 amino acids. The chain's CDR3 is CASSGQGASGYTF. In DNA form, the CDR3 reads TGTGCCAGCTCGGGACAGGGGGCGAGTGGCTACACCTTC.

The rearrangement links TRBV27 to TRBJ2-1, with 10 bases matching TRBD2. Germline V lookup: CDR1 MNHEY, CDR2 SMNVEV (reference sequence). The CDR3 consists of 16 residues. With 5 bases clipped from V and 6 bases from J, the junction kept 10 bases outside the gene matches. The DNA of the CDR3 is TGTGCCAGCAGTCCTATGGCGAGCGGGGGGGCCAATGAGCAGTTCTTC. Translating gives CASSPMASGGANEQFF.

The chain couples TRBV6-5 to TRBJ2-7; D is unresolved. CDR3 length equals 14 residues. Germline loops: CDR1 MNHEY, CDR2 SVGAGI. Trimming cost V 0 bases and J 1 base, with 7 bases left between them. This CDR3 is CASSYSAISYEQYF. In DNA, the CDR3 is TGTGCCAGCAGTTACTCGGCCATATCCTACGAGCAGTACTTC.

This clone was observed once. CDR3 residues: CASSLPLTSGGRNEQFF. The CDR3, as DNA: TGTGCCAGCAGTTTACCCCTGACTAGCGGGGGGCGCAATGAGCAGTTCTTC. The chain recombines TRBV28 with TRBJ2-1; 13 bases map to TRBD2. CDR1 and CDR2 (germline): MDHEN, SYDVKM. With 2 bases clipped from V and 6 bases from J, the junction kept 7 bases outside the gene matches. The CDR3 contains 17 residues.

This CDR3 reads CASSLTGRVTGNTIYF. Here the CDR3 DNA reads TGTGCCAGCAGCTTGACCGGCAGGGTTACTGGAAACACCATATATTTT. This rearrangement joins TRBV5-6 to TRBJ1-3, with D possibly being TRBD1 (5 bases). V shed 1 base and J shed 2 bases, with 13 bases lying between them. The CDR3 consists of 16 residues. CDR1 SGHDT and CDR2 YYEEEE come from the germline V gene.

There are a few counts of this clone. The J gene is TRBJ1-1, the V gene TRBV19; D unresolved. The CDR3 has 15 residues. The germline CDR1 and CDR2 sequences are LNHDA and SQIVND (reference sequence). V was shortened by 2 bases and J by 3 bases, with 13 bases between the two germline ends. Here the CDR3 reads CASSIRGSPDTEAFF. The DNA of the CDR3 is TGTGCCAGTAGTATACGGGGTTCCCCGGACACTGAAGCTTTCTTT.

V gene TRBV4-2 combines with J gene TRBJ1-1; D might be TRBD1 (5 bases). CDR1 is LGHNA and CDR2 is YNFKEQ in the germline V gene. The CDR3 has 15 residues. The V end was cut by 0 bases, the J end by 0 bases, with 8 bases between. The CDR3 sequence: CASSQDPGMNTEAFF. CDR3 coding DNA: TGTGCCAGCAGCCAAGATCCAGGGATGAACACTGAAGCTTTCTTT.

This chain connects TRBV9 to TRBJ2-5; possibly TRBD1 for D (6 bases). CDR3 length equals 13 residues. The germline V gene encodes CDR1 SGDLS and CDR2 YYNGEE. V dropped 3 bases and J dropped 5 bases, with 11 bases sitting between them. The CDR3, as DNA: TGTGCCAGCAGCGGCAGGGGACCGGAGACCCAGTACTTC. Translated: CASSGRGPETQYF. Filled out from reference TRBV9 and TRBJ2-5, the complete variable domain reads DSGVTQTPKHLITATGQRVTLRCSPRSGDLSVYWYQQSLDQGLQFLIQYYNGEERAKGNILERFSAQQFPDLHSELNLSSLELGDSALYFCASSGRGPETQYFGPGTRLLVL.

The chain uses TRBV7-3 and TRBJ1-6; D might be TRBD1 (6 bases). V was trimmed by 5 bases and J by 7 bases, leaving 15 bases between them. This CDR3 contains 15 residues. Looked up from germline, CDR1 is SGHTA and CDR2 is FQGTGA. The CDR3 bases are TGTGCCAGCAGCCTCGGGGGGCTAAGGAATTCACCCCTCCACTTT. Its translation is CASSLGGLRNSPLHF.

This rearrangement joins TRBV18 to TRBJ1-5, with 8 bases aligning to TRBD1. The germline V gene encodes CDR1 KGHSH and CDR2 LQKENI. J gave up 6 bases and V 3 bases, and 7 bases lay outside the gene matches. CDR3 length: 15 amino acids. Here the CDR3 reads CASSPNGQGGQPQHF. The CDR3 DNA sequence: TGTGCCAGCTCACCTAATGGACAGGGAGGTCAGCCCCAGCATTTT.

The chain couples TRBV5-6 to TRBJ1-5; 8 bases are a match to TRBD1. The CDR3 is made up of 15 amino acids. Trimming removed 3 bases from V and 7 bases from J; junction bases left unmatched: 9. The germline gives CDR1 SGHDT, CDR2 YYEEEE. The CDR3 region has the DNA TGTGCCAGCAGCTCCGGACAGGGAGGGTGGCAGCCCCAGCATTTT. Residues: CASSSGQGGWQPQHF.